Below are 9 T cell receptor beta chains sequenced from a single sample in a study of blood T cell repertoires in COVID-19. Assay used: immunoSEQ multiplex PCR; TCRdb lists only in-frame clones, some missing. The sample has a few hundred thousand clones, 88% seen once; the top ten hold about 14%. Sequencing used PBMCs or T cells enriched from blood (not recorded which). The origin of the receptors is a woman aged 45-59 years with acute COVID-19.

This chain connects TRBV19 to TRBJ1-5, with 7 bases that match TRBD1. The CDR3 has 17 residues. Germline loops: CDR1 LNHDA, CDR2 SQIVND (reference sequence). Germline trimming cut 5 bases from V and 0 bases from J; bases unmatched to any gene: 10. The CDR3, as DNA: TGTGCCAGTAGTCCCTACCCCGGGACAGTTAGCAATCAGCCCCAGCATTTT. Its translation is CASSPYPGTVSNQPQHF.

The gene calls are TRBV5-5 and TRBJ1-1; D unresolved. This CDR3 comprises 14 residues. CDR1 SGHKS and CDR2 YYEKEE come from the germline V gene (reference sequence). Between the trimmed V and J ends, which lost 0 bases and 1 base, there was a span of 7 bases. CDR3 DNA: TGTGCCAGCAGCTTGGTATTCTGGAACACTGAAGCTTTCTTT. This translates into CASSLVFWNTEAFF.

This clone appeared a single time. CDR3 amino acids: CASSLTWRGGSRSNEQFF. The CDR3 DNA sequence: TGTGCCAGCAGTTTAACGTGGCGGGGCGGGAGTCGTTCCAATGAGCAGTTCTTC. The chain uses TRBV28 and TRBJ2-1, with 7 positions matching TRBD2. Germline V CDR1 and CDR2: MDHEN, SYDVKM. The ends lost 2 bases at V and 6 bases at J; junction bases unmatched: 16. The CDR3 spans 18 residues.

This clone was detected only once. V is TRBV28 and J is TRBJ1-2, with a tentative D call TRBD1 (5 bases). The germline CDR1 and CDR2 sequences are MDHEN and SYDVKM. CDR3 length equals 12 residues. V lost 3 bases and J lost 8, with 10 bases in between. CDR3 DNA sequence: TGTGCCAGCAGTTTCAGGGTAGAGGGCTACACCTTC. It yields the protein CASSFRVEGYTF.

The count of this clone is one. V gene TRBV5-4 combines with J gene TRBJ1-6; 8 bases match TRBD1. The CDR3 extends over 15 amino acids. V trimming: 0 bases; J trimming: 10 bases; junction bases outside the gene matches: 6. Germline V gene data show CDR1 as SGHNT and CDR2 as YYREEE (reference sequence). CDR3 amino acids: CASSLAGGEQSPLHF. The CDR3 DNA is TGTGCCAGCAGCTTGGCAGGGGGCGAACAATCACCCCTCCACTTT.

V and J are TRBV30 and TRBJ1-6; D is ambiguous. Germline lookup yields CDR1 GTSNPN and CDR2 SVGIG (reference sequence). This CDR3 is built from 13 residues. The CDR3 protein is CASTGGYNSPLHF. CDR3 sequence (DNA): TGTGCATCGACCGGCGGCTATAATTCACCCCTCCACTTT.

The chain has TRBV11-2 and TRBJ1-1; perhaps TRBD1 as D (6 bases). Trimming cost V 5 bases and J 7 bases, with 11 bases left between them. Germline values: CDR1 SGHAT, CDR2 FQNNGV. The CDR3 totals 12 residues. CDR3: CASSLTGIEAFF. The CDR3 DNA reads as TGTGCCAGCAGCCTGACAGGTATTGAAGCTTTCTTT. The complete variable domain, with remaining parts taken from reference TRBV11-2 and TRBJ1-1, reads EAGVAQSPRYKIIEKRQSVAFWCNPISGHATLYWYQQILGQGPKLLIQFQNNGVVDDSQLPKDRFSAERLKGVDSTLKIQPAKLEDSAVYLCASSLTGIEAFFGQGTRLTVV.

The CDR3 reads CASSQGLAGIYEQYF. The CDR3 DNA follows: TGTGCCAGCAGCCAAGGACTAGCGGGAATCTACGAGCAGTACTTC. The V and J genes are TRBV4-2 and TRBJ2-7; TRBD2 matches at 11 bases. CDR3 size: 15 residues. CDR1 and CDR2 from the germline V gene are LGHNA and YNFKEQ. After removal of 1 base from V and 3 bases from J, the junction contained 2 bases not matched to a gene.

The chain employs TRBV7-2 and TRBJ2-7; D gene ambiguous. The V and J ends lost 5 bases and 2 bases respectively, with 10 bases between them. CDR1 is SGHTA and CDR2 is FQGNSA in the germline V gene. The CDR3 runs 13 residues. Written as DNA, the CDR3 is TGTGCCAGCAGCCCTCAGTACCCCTACGAGCAGTACTTC. Translated: CASSPQYPYEQYF.